The clone carrying this T cell receptor (beta chain) was counted many times. The target antigen is unknown. Researchers amplified the TCR beta CDR3 regions from RNA transcripts. The TCR CDR3 was amplified in a first-round RT-PCR using the HTBI primer set. TCRdb analysed the multiplex PCR reads with MiXCR anew, one entry per CDR3 protein. The sample lists some 300,000 distinct CDR3 sequences, 15% to 20% occurring once. These data belong to a study of T cells in Graves' hyperthyroidism and ophthalmopathy. Study-wide points: Progression to ophthalmopathy was predicted a median of roughly 6.8 months early. Researchers found most expanded thyroid clonotypes above 0.001 in blood as well. Ophthalmopathy could be told apart from stable hyperthyroidism with a 13 V-J model.

This CDR3 is built from 14 residues. V shed 2 bases and J shed 6 bases, with 16 bases lying between them. Germline-derived CDR1 and CDR2 are GTSNPN and SVGIG (reference sequence). In making diagnoses, clinical symptoms, serum thyroxine and TRAb, thyroid ultrasound and orbital computed tomography were all used. This TCR derives from a man in his forties or fifties with Graves' ophthalmopathy. This chain connects TRBV30 to TRBJ1-1; weak D call: TRBD1 (5 bases). The sample comprised blood. Here the CDR3 DNA reads TGTGCCTGGAGTTCACCTCCGGGGCACCCTGAAGCTTTCTTT. It translates to CAWSSPPGHPEAFF.